These 11 T cell receptor beta chains came from one sample sequenced in a study of blood T cell repertoires in COVID-19. The method was immunoSEQ multiplex PCR; TCRdb's version includes in-frame clones alone and lacks a portion of them. The table lists approximately 210,000 clones, 86% of them singletons. Input material: peripheral blood. These receptors were collected from a woman in her seventies with acute or convalescent COVID-19.

This chain joins TRBV14 and TRBJ1-1, with 7 bases matching TRBD1. The V and J ends lost 4 bases and 4 bases, in that order; junction bases with no gene match: 6. This CDR3 region has 14 residues. Germline lookup yields CDR1 SGHDN and CDR2 FVKESK. CDR3 residues: CASSLGGGRTEAFF. CDR3 sequence (DNA): TGTGCCAGCAGCCTAGGGGGCGGGCGCACTGAAGCTTTCTTT.

This clone appeared a single time. The CDR3, as DNA: TGTGCCAGCAGTGAAGCGCAAGGGGCCGGGGAGCTGTTTTTT. It translates to CASSEAQGAGELFF. This chain joins TRBV2 and TRBJ2-2; D may be TRBD1 (5 bases). Trimming left V 0 bases short and J 6 bases short, with 8 bases between. This CDR3 is 14 amino acids long. Germline CDR1 reads SNHLY; CDR2 reads FYNNEI.

The genes are TRBV7-9 and TRBJ1-1; D not resolved. The CDR3 length is 14 residues. CDR1 SEHNR and CDR2 FQNEAQ come from the germline V gene (reference sequence). V was pared by 2 bases and J by 1 base, with 8 bases between. The chain's CDR3 is CASSLFSGNTEAFF. The CDR3 region has the DNA TGTGCCAGCAGCTTATTCAGTGGGAACACTGAAGCTTTCTTT.

The rearrangement links TRBV7-2 to TRBJ1-1; unclear D gene. The germline V gene has CDR1 SGHTA and CDR2 FQGNSA. V shed 4 bases and J shed 1 base, with 7 bases lying between them. CDR3 length equals 13 residues. The CDR3 sequence is CASSSTGNTEAFF. In nucleotides, the CDR3 is TGTGCCAGCAGCTCGACGGGGAACACTGAAGCTTTCTTT.

This rearrangement joins TRBV7-9 to TRBJ2-7; D gene uncertain. Looked up from germline, CDR1 is SEHNR and CDR2 is FQNEAQ (reference sequence). Trimming cost V 5 bases and J 3 bases, with 11 bases left between them. The CDR3 runs 13 residues. CDR3: CASSPSEDYEQYF. CDR3 nucleotide sequence: TGTGCCAGCAGCCCCTCAGAGGACTACGAGCAGTACTTC.

The rearrangement uses TRBV19 and TRBJ1-5; D gene uncertain. Germline V gives CDR1 LNHDA, CDR2 SQIVND (reference sequence). Trimming took off 6 bases at V and 0 bases at J, with 12 bases between the two ends. The CDR3 length is 15 residues. The CDR3 bases are TGTGCCAGTAGCCCTCAATCAGTTAGCAATCAGCCCCAGCATTTT. Translated, it gives CASSPQSVSNQPQHF.

The J gene is TRBJ2-7, the V gene TRBV6-6; D possibly corresponds to TRBD1 (6 bases). V gave up 7 bases and J gave up 3 bases, with 10 bases separating them. CDR1 is MNHNY, CDR2 SVGAGI, per germline (reference sequence). The CDR3 loop spans 12 amino acids. The CDR3 DNA reads as TGTGCCAGCAAGGACAGAAACTACGAGCAGTACTTC. Its protein product is CASKDRNYEQYF.

In its sample, this clone was seen once. The rearrangement uses TRBV7-6 and TRBJ2-5; 10 nucleotides line up with TRBD1. Looked up from germline, CDR1 is SGHVS and CDR2 is FNYEAQ. The CDR3 runs 16 residues. With 1 base clipped from V and 4 bases from J, the junction kept 6 bases outside the gene matches. The CDR3 protein is CASSLGGGTGVETQYF. CDR3 in DNA: TGTGCCAGCAGCTTAGGTGGCGGGACAGGGGTAGAGACCCAGTACTTC.

The chain links TRBV5-1 to TRBJ1-6, with 8 bases fitting TRBD1. V lost 5 bases, J lost 9 bases, and 7 bases stayed unmatched. The CDR3 has 14 residues. Germline CDR1 SGHRS, CDR2 YFSETQ. The CDR3 region has the DNA TGCGCCAGCAGAACGGACAGGGAGGCTTCACCCCTCCACTTT. Amino acids: CASRTDREASPLHF.

The rearrangement joins TRBV9 to TRBJ2-2; 9 positions match TRBD2. Germline CDR1 reads SGDLS; CDR2 reads YYNGEE. Losses at the gene ends were 4 bases for V and 0 bases for J; bases not matched to a gene: 7. CDR3 size: 17 residues. CDR3 nucleotides: TGTGCCAGCAGCCCTAGGGCGGGAGGGACGAACACCGGGGAGCTGTTTTTT. It encodes CASSPRAGGTNTGELFF. Filled out from reference TRBV9 and TRBJ2-2, the complete variable domain reads DSGVTQTPKHLITATGQRVTLRCSPRSGDLSVYWYQQSLDQGLQFLIQYYNGEERAKGNILERFSAQQFPDLHSELNLSSLELGDSALYFCASSPRAGGTNTGELFFGEGSRLTVL.

This chain joins TRBV5-1 and TRBJ1-3, with D perhaps matching TRBD1 (5 bases). V gave up 0 bases and J gave up 0 bases, with 19 bases separating them. Germline V CDR1 and CDR2: SGHRS, YFSETQ. The CDR3 extends over 19 amino acids. The CDR3 protein is CASSLVLSTASFSGNTIYF. The CDR3, as DNA: TGCGCCAGCAGCTTGGTGTTGTCGACAGCCTCATTCTCTGGAAACACCATATATTTT.